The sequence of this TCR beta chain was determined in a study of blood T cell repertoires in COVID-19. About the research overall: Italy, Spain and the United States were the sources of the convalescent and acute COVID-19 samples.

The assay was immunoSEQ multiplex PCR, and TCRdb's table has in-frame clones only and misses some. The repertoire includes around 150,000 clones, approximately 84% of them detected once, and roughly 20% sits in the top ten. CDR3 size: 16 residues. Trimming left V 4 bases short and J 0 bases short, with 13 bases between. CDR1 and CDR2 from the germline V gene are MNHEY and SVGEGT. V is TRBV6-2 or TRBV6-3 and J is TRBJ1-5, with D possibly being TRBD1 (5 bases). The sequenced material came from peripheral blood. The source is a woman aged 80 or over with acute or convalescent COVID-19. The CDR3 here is CASSSGQGLSNQPQHF. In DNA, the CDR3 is TGTGCCAGCAGTTCAGGGCAGGGACTTAGCAATCAGCCCCAGCATTTT.